Detailed here is one T cell receptor beta chain. CD45RO negativity and positive selection for CCR7 defined naive CD8 cells, a population that excluded terminally differentiated effector memory CD45RA+ cells. This sample was taken from a study of shared clonotypes between healthy human individuals. The data were produced by immunoSEQ multiplex PCR, yet TCRdb's version contains in-frame clones alone and is incomplete. The sample has around 1,900,000 clones; about 93% are singletons. The sample taken for sequencing was naive CD8+ T cells from PBMCs. The sequence was collected from a man aged 18 to 29 in good health. Some clones in this sample may be carry-over from other donors' samples.

For the CDR3, the DNA is TGTGCCAGCACGCCGGGAGTTGGAGCAGATACGCAGTATTTT. Translation: CASTPGVGADTQYF. This chain joins TRBV6-5 and TRBJ2-3, with D possibly being TRBD2 (6 bases). The CDR3 has 14 amino acids. CDR1 is MNHEY and CDR2 is SVGAGI in the germline V gene. V lost 7 bases and J 4 bases, leaving 15 bases between the germline ends.